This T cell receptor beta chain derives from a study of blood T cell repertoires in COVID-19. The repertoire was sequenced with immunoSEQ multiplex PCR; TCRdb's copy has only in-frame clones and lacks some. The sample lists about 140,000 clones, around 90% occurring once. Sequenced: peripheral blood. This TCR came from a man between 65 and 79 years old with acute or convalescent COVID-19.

The CDR3 DNA reads TGCGCCAGCAGCTTGGCGGGACACATGAACACTGAAGCTTTCTTT. It yields the protein CASSLAGHMNTEAFF. The J gene is TRBJ1-1, the V gene TRBV5-1; possibly TRBD1 for D (6 bases). The germline gives CDR1 SGHRS, CDR2 YFSETQ. The CDR3 is made up of 15 amino acids. Trimming pared 0 bases from V and 0 bases from J, leaving 9 bases between.